Presented here are 11 T cell receptor beta chains from one specimen sequenced in a study of cytomegalovirus exposure and HLA in healthy donors. It was with 60 Vbeta and 13 Jbeta primers that the PCR ran. The repertoire was sequenced with immunoSEQ multiplex PCR; TCRdb's copy has only in-frame clones and lacks some. The data contain around 110,000 clones, about 76% of them singletons. The sequenced sample was PBMCs. All receptors come from a woman in her twenties or thirties in good health and CMV-seronegative.

The V gene is TRBV2, the J gene TRBJ2-3; 7 bases are a match to TRBD1. This CDR3 has 13 amino acids. V dropped 6 bases and J dropped 4; count of bases not matched to a gene: 4. Germline-derived CDR1 and CDR2 are SNHLY and FYNNEI. CDR3 amino acids: CASRTGLADTQYF. The CDR3 DNA reads as TGTGCCAGCAGGACAGGGTTAGCAGATACGCAGTATTTT.

The chain is built from TRBV19 and TRBJ2-7; 10 bases fit TRBD1. Trimming at V came to 1 base and at J to 5 bases, leaving 2 bases not matched to a gene. Germline V gene data show CDR1 as LNHDA and CDR2 as SQIVND (reference sequence). The CDR3 sequence is 14 residues long. The chain's CDR3 is CASSIGGQGNEQYF. The CDR3, as DNA: TGTGCCAGTAGTATAGGGGGACAGGGGAACGAGCAGTACTTC.

For this clone: An end of the junction does not agree with germline; a read error may underlie this. Different DNA sequences within this sample yield the same CDR3. The chain joins TRBV7-6 to TRBJ2-7; 8 bases agree with TRBD2. The CDR3 length is 14 residues. Germline V gives CDR1 SGHVS, CDR2 FNYEAQ. CDR3 in amino acids: CASTRSGTSSEQYF. Here the CDR3 DNA reads TGTGCCAGCACCCGTAGCGGGACTTCCTCCGAGCAGTACTTC.

The chain carries TRBV19 and TRBJ2-7; 12 nucleotides match TRBD2. The CDR3 spans 14 residues. Trimming took 4 bases from V and 6 from J; bases not matched to a gene: 4. CDR1 and CDR2 (germline): LNHDA, SQIVND (reference sequence). The CDR3 sequence is CASSTGLAGIEQYF. Here the CDR3 DNA reads TGTGCCAGTAGTACAGGACTAGCGGGAATCGAGCAGTACTTC.

The genes are TRBV10-1 and TRBJ1-1; 9 nucleotides line up with TRBD1. V was pared by 5 bases and J by 1 base, with 5 bases of the junction left unmatched. Germline assignment: CDR1 WNHNN and CDR2 SYGVQD (reference sequence). This CDR3 has 15 residues. CDR3 sequence reads: CASSRGQGPNTEAFF. The CDR3 bases are TGCGCCAGCAGTAGGGGACAGGGACCGAACACTGAAGCTTTCTTT.

The chain joins TRBV5-1 to TRBJ2-6, with 8 bases aligning to TRBD1. The CDR3 is 18 amino acids. The ends lost 0 bases at V and 0 bases at J; junction bases unmatched: 5. Per the germline V gene, CDR1 is SGHRS and CDR2 is YFSETQ. The CDR3 nucleotides are TGCGCCAGCAGCTTGGTTGGGACAGGAATCTCTGGGGCCAACGTCCTGACTTTC. Translation: CASSLVGTGISGANVLTF.

This chain uses TRBV28 with TRBJ2-1, with 7 bases identical to TRBD2. This CDR3 is built from 17 residues. CDR1 MDHEN and CDR2 SYDVKM come from the germline V gene. V was clipped by 5 bases and J by 0 bases; unmatched bases: 10. CDR3 amino acids: CASSLDGGEGSYNEQFF. The CDR3 bases are TGTGCCAGCAGTCTAGATGGGGGGGAGGGCTCCTACAATGAGCAGTTCTTC.

This chain uses TRBV5-1 with TRBJ2-2, with TRBD2 matching over 7 bases. J lost 2 bases, V lost 1 base, and 2 bases had no gene match. Per the germline V gene, CDR1 is SGHRS and CDR2 is YFSETQ. The CDR3 is made up of 15 amino acids. The CDR3 bases are TGCGCCAGCAGCTTGCCGGGGGGTAACACCGGGGAGCTGTTTTTT. Its translation: CASSLPGGNTGELFF.

The CDR3 sequence: CASSSNMNTEAFF. CDR3 bases: TGTGCCAGCAGCTCCAACATGAACACTGAAGCTTTCTTT. The chain employs TRBV7-2 and TRBJ1-1; unclear D gene. V lost 4 bases and J 0 bases, leaving 6 bases between the germline ends. Germline V gene sequence: CDR1 SGHTA, CDR2 FQGNSA. The CDR3 totals 13 residues.

V usage is TRBV5-1 and J usage is TRBJ2-3, with D uncertain. Germline lookup yields CDR1 SGHRS and CDR2 YFSETQ. The CDR3 has 12 residues. The ends were cut back, 0 bases at V and 6 bases at J, with 5 bases in the middle. In nucleotides, the CDR3 is TGCGCCAGCAGCTTGGTCGAGGATACGCAGTATTTT. The encoded protein is CASSLVEDTQYF.

The sample holds one count of this clone. The chain employs TRBV10-3 and TRBJ1-2; 8 nucleotides align to TRBD1. CDR3 length equals 17 residues. V shed 2 bases and J 7 bases; nucleotides not matched to a gene: 15. Germline V gene sequence: CDR1 ENHRY, CDR2 SYGVKD. The CDR3 DNA reads as TGTGCCATCAGTGAGACAGAGACAGGGGATTTCCCTGCTGGCTACACCTTC. Residues: CAISETETGDFPAGYTF.